The next 32 T cell receptor beta chains were all read from a single sample in a study of metastatic and nonmetastatic thyroid tumors. TCRdb re-clonotyped the PCR reads via MiXCR. Of about 69,000 clones in the sample, over 12% were seen once. Thyroid surgery was preceded by no treatment in any patient. The sample taken for sequencing was blood. Source of these receptors: a male donor with papillary thyroid cancer or a benign thyroid nodule (not recorded which). Some clones in this sample may be carry-over from other donors' samples.

This clone was counted at least ten times. J is TRBJ2-7 and V is TRBV28; D is uncertain. CDR3 length equals 12 residues. V was pared by 7 bases and J by 2 bases, with 9 bases between. The germline CDR1 and CDR2 sequences are MDHEN and SYDVKM. The CDR3 DNA is TGTGCCAGCAATGGAAGGACCTACGAGCAGTACTTC. Amino acids: CASNGRTYEQYF.

The J gene is TRBJ2-1, the V gene TRBV5-1; TRBD1 matches at 7 bases. Germline-derived CDR1 and CDR2 are SGHRS and YFSETQ. This CDR3 region has 13 residues. J gave up 10 bases and V 4 bases, and 8 bases lay outside the gene matches. This CDR3 is CASSPGTAVEQFF. The CDR3 DNA reads TGCGCCAGCAGCCCCGGGACAGCCGTGGAGCAGTTCTTC.

This clone was recorded a few times. The chain recombines TRBV6-1 with TRBJ2-7, with D perhaps given as TRBD1 or TRBD2 (5 bases each). Trimming cost V 7 bases and J 1 base, with 20 bases left between them. The length of the CDR3 is 16 residues. Germline assignment: CDR1 MNHNS and CDR2 SASEGT. In DNA, the CDR3 is TGTGCCAGCATCCTACATGGACACGGGGCTTCCTACGAGCAGTACTTC. Translating gives CASILHGHGASYEQYF.

This clone was detected ten times or more. V gene TRBV12-3 or TRBV12-4 combines with J gene TRBJ1-2; the D gene is possibly TRBD1 (6 bases). The CDR3 runs 14 residues. V dropped 5 bases and J dropped 3 bases, with 13 bases sitting between them. This CDR3 reads CASSRQSGDYGYTF. In DNA form, the CDR3 reads TGTGCCAGCAGTCGACAGTCAGGGGACTATGGCTACACCTTC.

With regard to this clone: Sequence at one end of the junction differs from germline and may be a read error. The genes are TRBV5-1 and TRBJ1-6; possible D gene TRBD1, 5 bases. The CDR3 contains 14 residues. The germline CDR1 and CDR2 sequences are SGHRS and YFSETQ. Here the CDR3 DNA reads TGCGCCAGCATCTTGGGGGGAGTCAATTCACCCCTCCACTTT. Residues: CASILGGVNSPLHF.

The sample holds many counts of this clone. V and J are TRBV6-2 or TRBV6-3 and TRBJ2-1; no clear D. V was cut by 2 bases and J by 7 bases, with 6 bases left in between. The CDR3 is 12 amino acids. CDR1 and CDR2 from the germline V gene are MNHEY and SVGEGT. As DNA, the CDR3 is TGTGCCAGCAGTTACGGGTCGAATGAGCAGTTCTTC. The encoded protein is CASSYGSNEQFF.

This clone was recorded many times. This rearrangement joins TRBV9 to TRBJ2-7; D could derive from TRBD1 or TRBD2 (5 bases each). CDR1 and CDR2 from the germline V gene are SGDLS and YYNGEE. Trimming removed 0 bases from V and 5 bases from J, with 9 bases in between. There are 13 residues in the CDR3. CDR3 sequence (DNA): TGTGCCAGCAGCGTAGATGGGGACCACGAGCAGTACTTC. As protein: CASSVDGDHEQYF.

This clone was observed at least ten times. J is TRBJ1-2 and V is TRBV27; D is unresolved. The CDR3 sequence is 14 residues long. With 3 bases removed from V and 2 bases from J, the gap between germline ends came to 10 bases. Germline V CDR1 and CDR2: MNHEY, SMNVEV (reference sequence). The CDR3 region has the DNA TGTGCCAGCAGTTTCGGATATAGGAACTATGGCTACACCTTC. Protein product: CASSFGYRNYGYTF.

This clone occurred many times. The J gene is TRBJ2-5, the V gene TRBV29-1, with D maybe TRBD2 (6 bases). This CDR3 contains 14 residues. Trimming removed 1 base from V and 2 bases from J, with 11 bases in between. The V gene's germline CDR1 is SQVTM and CDR2 ANQGSEA. CDR3 protein: CSVEGGVIQETQYF. CDR3 coding DNA: TGCAGCGTTGAAGGCGGGGTAATACAAGAGACCCAGTACTTC.

This clone was recorded many times. The chain employs TRBV28 and TRBJ2-3; 10 bases fit TRBD1. The CDR3 length is 14 residues. Germline V gene sequence: CDR1 MDHEN, CDR2 SYDVKM. V shed 6 bases, J shed 3 bases, and the junction held 3 bases outside the gene matches. The CDR3 spells CASRRDRGTDTQYF. CDR3 nucleotide sequence: TGTGCCAGCAGACGGGACAGGGGAACAGATACGCAGTATTTT.

Ten or more counts support this clone. The chain recombines TRBV7-9 with TRBJ2-2; D perhaps matches TRBD2 (5 bases). Trimming took off 3 bases at V and 4 bases at J, with 9 bases between the two ends. This CDR3 comprises 14 residues. CDR1 is SEHNR, CDR2 FQNEAQ, per germline (reference sequence). The CDR3 region has the DNA TGTGCCAGCAGCTTGGGAGTCAGCACCGGGGAGCTGTTTTTT. The encoded protein is CASSLGVSTGELFF.

This clone was detected many times. The chain joins TRBV5-1 to TRBJ2-7; D is tentatively TRBD1 or TRBD2 (5 bases each). Germline lookup yields CDR1 SGHRS and CDR2 YFSETQ. This CDR3 is built from 13 residues. The V end was cut by 1 base, the J end by 6 bases, with 11 bases between. The CDR3 DNA reads as TGCGCCAGCAGCTTGCAGGGACCCCCCGAGCAGTACTTC. It specifies CASSLQGPPEQYF.

The sample holds a few counts of this clone. This sequence may be a read error, since a much larger clone differs from it by one base. The V and J genes are TRBV6-1 and TRBJ2-1, with D perhaps TRBD2 (5 bases). V was pared by 8 bases and J by 9 bases, with 14 bases between. This CDR3 spans 12 amino acids. The germline V gene encodes CDR1 MNHNS and CDR2 SASEGT. For the CDR3, the DNA is TGTGCCAGCTCGCGGGTTAGCCCTGAGCAGTTCTTC. Translation gives CASSRVSPEQFF.

The V gene is TRBV5-4, the J gene TRBJ2-6; D might be TRBD1 (6 bases). CDR3 size: 17 residues. Trimming removed 0 bases from V and 0 bases from J, with 10 bases in between. CDR1 and CDR2 (germline): SGHNT, YYREEE (reference sequence). CDR3 protein: CASSLAQGSSGANVLTF. CDR3 in DNA: TGTGCCAGCAGCTTGGCCCAGGGGAGCTCTGGGGCCAACGTCCTGACTTTC. Together with reference TRBV5-4 and TRBJ2-6, the CDR3 gives the full variable domain: ETGVTQSPTHLIKTRGQQVTLRCSSQSGHNTVSWYQQALGQGPQFIFQYYREEENGRGNFPPRFSGLQFPNYSSELNVNALELDDSALYLCASSLAQGSSGANVLTFGAGSRLTVL.

With respect to this clone: This may come from a read error, since a much larger clone is one base off. This sequence joins TRBV7-2 and TRBJ2-1, with TRBD2 matching over 7 bases. Germline V CDR1 and CDR2: SGHTA, FQGNSA. The CDR3 is 18 residues long. With 5 bases clipped from V and 7 bases from J, the junction kept 20 bases outside the gene matches. The CDR3 coding sequence is TGTGCCAGCAGCCTCACCGCAGGCGGGAGTACCCTATGGAATGAGCAGTTCTTC. Its translation: CASSLTAGGSTLWNEQFF.

This clone was observed many times. V is TRBV5-5 and J is TRBJ1-4; a weak D match, TRBD1 (5 bases). The CDR3 extends over 15 amino acids. V lost 0 bases, J lost 7 bases, and 13 bases lay in between. CDR1 and CDR2 (germline): SGHKS, YYEKEE (reference sequence). CDR3 sequence (DNA): TGTGCCAGCAGCTTGGCCGCAGGGACGGGTGAAAAACTGTTTTTT. Residues: CASSLAAGTGEKLFF.

This clone was counted many times. V usage is TRBV5-6 and J usage is TRBJ2-1; TRBD2 agrees at 8 bases. The CDR3 loop spans 15 amino acids. Germline CDR1 and CDR2: SGHDT and YYEEEE. Trimming took 2 bases from V and 4 from J; bases not matched to a gene: 5. CDR3 nucleotide sequence: TGTGCCAGCAGCTTTAGCGGGGTTCCTTACAATGAGCAGTTCTTC. This translates into CASSFSGVPYNEQFF.

This clone was counted at least ten times. The chain employs TRBV14 and TRBJ1-1; D ambiguous. Deletions cut 4 bases from V and 4 bases from J, with 25 bases between. The germline gives CDR1 SGHDN, CDR2 FVKESK. The CDR3 is made up of 18 amino acids. The CDR3 loop is CASSRFLPWVQPTTEAFF. The CDR3 nucleotides read TGTGCCAGCAGCCGATTCCTTCCATGGGTCCAACCAACCACTGAAGCTTTCTTT.

The chain joins TRBV7-8 to TRBJ2-5; 7 positions agree with TRBD2. Germline V gives CDR1 SGHVS, CDR2 FQNEAQ. The CDR3 extends over 13 amino acids. V lost 7 bases to trimming and J lost 5 bases; unmatched junction nucleotides: 7. Here the CDR3 DNA reads TGTGCCAGCACCCCCTTGGGAGGGGAGACCCAGTACTTC. Translating it yields CASTPLGGETQYF.

This clone was detected only a few times. Other DNA sequences in this specimen translate into the identical CDR3. The chain has TRBV6-1 and TRBJ2-7; TRBD1 matches at 7 bases. CDR1 is MNHNS, CDR2 SASEGT, per germline. The CDR3 spans 15 residues. The trim removed 9 bases at V and 1 base at J, leaving 12 bases unmatched. The CDR3 sequence: CASNSRTGPSYEQYF. The CDR3 DNA reads as TGTGCCAGTAACTCCCGGACAGGCCCTTCCTACGAGCAGTACTTC.

This clone was counted at least ten times. V usage is TRBV7-2 and J usage is TRBJ2-7; perhaps D is TRBD1 or TRBD2 (6 bases each). CDR1 SGHTA and CDR2 FQGNSA come from the germline V gene. The V end was cut by 3 bases, the J end by 4 bases, with 10 bases between. CDR3 length: 13 amino acids. This CDR3 reads CASSFSGAYEQYF. The CDR3 bases are TGTGCCAGCAGCTTCTCGGGGGCATACGAGCAGTACTTC.

This clone was seen only a few times. CDR3 in DNA: TGCGCCAGCAGTGATTCGAGGACCGGCCGCGAGGATGAAGCTTTCTTT. The encoded protein is CASSDSRTGREDEAFF. The rearrangement uses TRBV10-2 and TRBJ1-1; D is unclear. Per the germline V gene, CDR1 is WSHSY and CDR2 is SAAADI. The CDR3 totals 16 residues. Trimming removed 3 bases from V and 7 bases from J, with 21 bases in between.

By share, this clone ranks as medium-sized. This sequence joins TRBV27 and TRBJ2-6; the match to TRBD1 covers 8 bases. Germline V lookup: CDR1 MNHEY, CDR2 SMNVEV (reference sequence). V dropped 5 bases and J dropped 5; count of bases not matched to a gene: 11. The CDR3 is 17 residues long. The CDR3 region has the DNA TGTGCCAGCAGTCCGAGGACAGGGAGCTATCGGGCCAACGTCCTGACTTTC. The encoded protein is CASSPRTGSYRANVLTF.

This clone was counted only a few times. This chain connects TRBV6-1 to TRBJ2-7, with a possible D match to TRBD1 (5 bases). Germline CDR1 MNHNS, CDR2 SASEGT. The V end was cut by 4 bases, the J end by 13 bases, with 17 bases between. The CDR3 length is 12 residues. The CDR3 coding sequence is TGTGCCAGCAGTGTAACAGGCTACGATCATTACGTC. Residues: CASSVTGYDHYV.

As to this clone: A much larger clonotype is one base distant, so this may be a read error. The V and J genes are TRBV5-6 and TRBJ2-1, with TRBD2 identical over 14 bases. Germline V gene data show CDR1 as SGHDT and CDR2 as YYEEEE. The ends lost 1 base at V and 8 bases at J; junction bases unmatched: 2. This CDR3 contains 15 residues. This CDR3 reads CASSLSGLAGDEQFF. CDR3 sequence (DNA): TGTGCCAGCAGCTTGTCGGGACTAGCGGGAGATGAGCAGTTCTTC.

This clone was seen only a few times. Just one base apart from a much larger clone, this may be a read error. The chain couples TRBV9 to TRBJ1-6, with 9 nucleotides matching TRBD1. Germline CDR1 reads SGDLS; CDR2 reads YYNGEE. The length of the CDR3 is 14 residues. CDR3 bases: TGTGCCGGCAGCGTGACAGGGGGGAATTCACCCCTCCACTTT. Translating it yields CAGSVTGGNSPLHF. Drawing the rest from reference TRBV9 and TRBJ1-6, the complete variable domain is DSGVTQTPKHLITATGQRVTLRCSPRSGDLSVYWYQQSLDQGLQFLIQYYNGEERAKGNILERFSAQQFPDLHSELNLSSLELGDSALYFCAGSVTGGNSPLHFGNGTRLTVT.

The rearrangement links TRBV6-2 or TRBV6-3 to TRBJ1-1; D unresolved. CDR3 length: 16 amino acids. V was cut by 2 bases and J by 0 bases, with 13 bases left in between. Germline-derived CDR1 and CDR2 are MNHEY and SVGEGT. CDR3: CASSYAEGELNTEAFF. The CDR3 DNA reads as TGTGCCAGCAGTTACGCTGAGGGCGAATTGAACACTGAAGCTTTCTTT.

This clone was observed at least ten times. V gene TRBV5-1 combines with J gene TRBJ2-7, with no clear D. Per germline, CDR1 SGHRS and CDR2 YFSETQ. CDR3 length: 14 amino acids. Between the trimmed V and J ends, which lost 1 base and 2 bases, there was a span of 10 bases. CDR3 residues: CASSLSGATYEQYF. The CDR3, as DNA: TGCGCCAGCAGCTTGTCGGGCGCTACCTACGAGCAGTACTTC.

This clone was recorded many times. V is TRBV7-8 and J is TRBJ2-1; 7 nucleotides line up with TRBD1. V shed 11 bases and J 10 bases; nucleotides not matched to a gene: 14. The CDR3 has 13 amino acids. Looked up from germline, CDR1 is SGHVS and CDR2 is FQNEAQ. CDR3 nucleotide sequence: TGTGCCTCCCGGGACAGCTTCCTCCAGGAGCAGTTCTTC. Encoded protein: CASRDSFLQEQFF.

This clone has ten or more counts. The chain employs TRBV20-1 and TRBJ2-7; 7 bases line up with TRBD2. CDR1 is DFQATT, CDR2 SNEGSKA, per germline (reference sequence). CDR3 length: 13 residues. The junction had 6 bases not matched to a gene; V was cut back by 6 bases and J by 1 base. The DNA for the CDR3 is TGCAGTGCCTTTAGCGGGCCTTCCTACGAGCAGTACTTC. Amino acids: CSAFSGPSYEQYF.

The chain recombines TRBV6-1 with TRBJ2-1; TRBD2 agrees at 13 bases. J gave up 10 bases and V 6 bases, and 9 bases lay outside the gene matches. The CDR3 consists of 15 residues. CDR1 and CDR2 (germline): MNHNS, SASEGT. The CDR3 DNA is TGTGCCAGCAGCCGGACTAGCGGGAGACAAGGGGAGCAGTTCTTC. It codes for CASSRTSGRQGEQFF.

This clone was found many times. The chain recombines TRBV6-1 with TRBJ1-5; D might be TRBD1 (5 bases). The V end was cut by 2 bases, the J end by 1 base, with 15 bases between. CDR1 and CDR2 (germline): MNHNS, SASEGT. The CDR3 totals 17 residues. The CDR3 DNA follows: TGTGCCAGCAGTGAATGGGGGGTCGGCGTAAGCAATCAGCCCCAGCATTTT. This codes for CASSEWGVGVSNQPQHF.